This T cell receptor beta chain derives from a study of naive and memory T cell subsets. Notes on the study in general: Diversity fell and Gini index rose from naive through CM, EM, EMRA. Naive and memory subsets had different power law exponents for TCR abundance. Naive repertoires, especially CD8, held a few larger clonotypes, possibly memory cells re-expressing CD45RA.

The length of the CDR3 is 16 residues. The germline gives CDR1 MNHEY, CDR2 SMNVEV (reference sequence). V lost 6 bases to trimming and J lost 6 bases; unmatched junction nucleotides: 10. An equimolar mix of two oligonucleotides served as the beta constant-region primer for TRBC1 and TRBC2. Ligated cDNA was amplified by four rounds of PCR with nested alpha and beta constant-region primers and SP2. Using its own MiXCR run on the UMI-ligation and nested PCR reads, TCRdb lists one record per CDR3 protein. There are 85,000 or so distinct CDR3 sequences in the sample; about 10% occur only once, and 0.95% to 1.5% lies in the top ten. Cells stained for CD3, CD4, CD8, CD45RA and CD27 were sorted into four subsets. As concerns this clonotype: The antigen is undetermined.

This sequence originates from a human donor in good health. The sequenced material came from naive CD8+ T cells from blood. The chain carries TRBV27 and TRBJ2-2; TRBD1 aligns across 10 bases. The CDR3: CASSLGGTGEAGELFF. For the CDR3, the DNA is TGTGCCAGCAGCCTTGGCGGGACAGGGGAGGCCGGGGAGCTGTTTTTT.